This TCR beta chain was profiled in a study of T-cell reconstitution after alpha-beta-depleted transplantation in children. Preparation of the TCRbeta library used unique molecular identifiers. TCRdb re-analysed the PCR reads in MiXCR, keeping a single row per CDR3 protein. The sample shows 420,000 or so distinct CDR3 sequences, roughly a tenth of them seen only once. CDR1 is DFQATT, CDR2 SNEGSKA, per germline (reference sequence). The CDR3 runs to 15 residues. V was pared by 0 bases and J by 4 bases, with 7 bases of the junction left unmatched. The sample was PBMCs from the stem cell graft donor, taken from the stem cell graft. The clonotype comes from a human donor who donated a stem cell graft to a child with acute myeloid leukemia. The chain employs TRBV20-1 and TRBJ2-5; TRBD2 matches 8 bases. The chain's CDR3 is CSARDTGTRGETQYF. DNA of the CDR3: TGCAGTGCTAGAGACACCGGGACTAGGGGAGAGACCCAGTACTTC.